The clone carrying this T cell receptor (beta chain) was observed at least ten times. Its antigen is not known. The entry originates in a study of identical twins. Study-wide results and limits: The degree of excess twin sharing was weaker in beta out-of-frame sequences.

This CDR3 comprises 12 residues. Germline V gene sequence: CDR1 MGHDK, CDR2 SYGVNS. V was pared by 4 bases and J by 5 bases, with 7 bases between. Template switching added a universal primer site, and cDNA bore unique molecular identifiers. TCRdb called the 5' RACE reads again in MiXCR, with one record for every CDR3 protein. This sample carries around 1.7 million distinct CDR3 sequences, less than 40% of them seen once, and the ten largest clones take about 0.27%. This clonotype originated in a newborn girl in good health. This sequence joins TRBV25-1 and TRBJ2-3, with TRBD2 as a possible D gene (6 bases). Input material: cord blood. CDR3 loop: CASSGGIDTQYF. CDR3 DNA: TGTGCCAGCAGTGGCGGGATAGATACGCAGTATTTT.